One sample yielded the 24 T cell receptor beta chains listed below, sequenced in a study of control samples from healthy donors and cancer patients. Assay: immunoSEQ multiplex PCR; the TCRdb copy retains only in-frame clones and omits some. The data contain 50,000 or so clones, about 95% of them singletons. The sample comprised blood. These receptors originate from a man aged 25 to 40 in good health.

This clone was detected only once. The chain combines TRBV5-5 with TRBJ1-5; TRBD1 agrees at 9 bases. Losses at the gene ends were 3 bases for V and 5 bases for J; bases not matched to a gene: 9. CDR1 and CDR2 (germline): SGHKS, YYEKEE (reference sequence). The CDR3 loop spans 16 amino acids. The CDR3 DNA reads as TGTGCCAGCAGCTCAGCCGGGACAGGGATCGATCAGCCCCAGCATTTT. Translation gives CASSSAGTGIDQPQHF.

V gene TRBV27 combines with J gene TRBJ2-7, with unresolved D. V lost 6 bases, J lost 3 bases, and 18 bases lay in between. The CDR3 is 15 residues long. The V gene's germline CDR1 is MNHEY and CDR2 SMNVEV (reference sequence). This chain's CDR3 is CASSRSAGPYYEQYF. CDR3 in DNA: TGTGCCAGCAGCCGCTCGGCCGGACCCTACTACGAGCAGTACTTC.

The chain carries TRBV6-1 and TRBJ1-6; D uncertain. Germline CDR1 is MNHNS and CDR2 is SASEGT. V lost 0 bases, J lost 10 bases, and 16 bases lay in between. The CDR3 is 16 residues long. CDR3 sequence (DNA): TGTGCCAGCAGTGAAGCGCGAGTACCTCTCCCCTCACCCCTCCACTTT. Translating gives CASSEARVPLPSPLHF.

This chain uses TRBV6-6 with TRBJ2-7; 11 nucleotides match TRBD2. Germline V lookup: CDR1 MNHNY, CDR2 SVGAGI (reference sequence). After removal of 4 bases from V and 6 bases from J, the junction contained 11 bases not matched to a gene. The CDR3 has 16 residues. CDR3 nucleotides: TGTGCCAGCAGTTCATCAGGGACTAGCGGACTCGGCGAGCAGTACTTC. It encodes CASSSSGTSGLGEQYF.

The CDR3, as DNA: TGCAGCGTTATTGAACAGGGGGCTGGAAACACCATATATTTT. This encodes CSVIEQGAGNTIYF. J is TRBJ1-3 and V is TRBV29-1; 8 bases fit TRBD1. Germline-derived CDR1 and CDR2 are SQVTM and ANQGSEA. The CDR3 totals 14 residues. V lost 5 bases, J lost 2 bases, and 5 bases stayed unmatched. Full variable domain (remainder filled in from reference TRBV29-1 and TRBJ1-3): SAVISQKPSRDICQRGTSLTIQCQVDSQVTMMFWYRQQPGQSLTLIATANQGSEATYESGFVIDKFPISRPNLTFSTLTVSNMSPEDSSIYLCSVIEQGAGNTIYFGEGSWLTVV.

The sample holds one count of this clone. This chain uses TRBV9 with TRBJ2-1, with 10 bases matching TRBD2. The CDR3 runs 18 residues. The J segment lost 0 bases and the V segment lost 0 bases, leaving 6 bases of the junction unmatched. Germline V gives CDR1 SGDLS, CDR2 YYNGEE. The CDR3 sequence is CASSVELAGSFSYNEQFF. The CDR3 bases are TGTGCCAGCAGCGTAGAACTAGCGGGAAGCTTCTCCTACAATGAGCAGTTCTTC.

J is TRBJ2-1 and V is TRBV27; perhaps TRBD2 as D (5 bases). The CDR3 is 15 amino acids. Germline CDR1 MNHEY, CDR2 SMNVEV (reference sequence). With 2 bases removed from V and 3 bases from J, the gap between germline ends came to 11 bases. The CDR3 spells CASSLTPTNYNEQFF. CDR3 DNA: TGTGCCAGCAGTTTAACTCCGACTAACTACAATGAGCAGTTCTTC.

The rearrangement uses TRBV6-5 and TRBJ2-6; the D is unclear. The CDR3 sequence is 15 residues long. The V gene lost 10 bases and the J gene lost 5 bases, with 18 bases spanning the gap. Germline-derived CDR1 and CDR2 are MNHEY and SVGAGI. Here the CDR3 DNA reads TGTGCCACCATCCGGACCGGATCCCGGGCCAACGTCCTGACTTTC. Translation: CATIRTGSRANVLTF.

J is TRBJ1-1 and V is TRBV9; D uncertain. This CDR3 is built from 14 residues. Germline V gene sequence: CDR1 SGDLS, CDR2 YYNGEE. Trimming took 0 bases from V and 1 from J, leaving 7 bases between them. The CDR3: CASSVGLTNTEAFF. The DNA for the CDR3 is TGTGCCAGCAGCGTAGGACTTACGAACACTGAAGCTTTCTTT.

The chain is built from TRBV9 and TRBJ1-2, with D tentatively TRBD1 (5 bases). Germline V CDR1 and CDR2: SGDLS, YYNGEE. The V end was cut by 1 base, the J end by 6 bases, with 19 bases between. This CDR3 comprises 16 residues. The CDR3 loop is CASSVSGTAGWNGYTF. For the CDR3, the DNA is TGTGCCAGCAGCGTATCCGGCACGGCAGGGTGGAATGGCTACACCTTC.

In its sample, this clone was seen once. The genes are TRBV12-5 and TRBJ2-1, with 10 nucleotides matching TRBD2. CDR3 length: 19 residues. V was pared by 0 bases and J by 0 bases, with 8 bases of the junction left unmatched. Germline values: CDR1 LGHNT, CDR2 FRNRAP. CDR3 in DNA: TGTGCTAGTGGTTTGGTACGCGGACTAGCGGAGAGCTCCTACAATGAGCAGTTCTTC. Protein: CASGLVRGLAESSYNEQFF.

CDR3 loop: CASSEWDTGELFF. In nucleotides, the CDR3 is TGTGCCAGCAGTGAATGGGATACCGGGGAGCTGTTTTTT. V gene TRBV6-1 combines with J gene TRBJ2-2; unclear D gene. CDR1 is MNHNS and CDR2 is SASEGT in the germline V gene. The CDR3 runs to 13 residues. Trimming took off 2 bases at V and 5 bases at J, with 6 bases between the two ends.

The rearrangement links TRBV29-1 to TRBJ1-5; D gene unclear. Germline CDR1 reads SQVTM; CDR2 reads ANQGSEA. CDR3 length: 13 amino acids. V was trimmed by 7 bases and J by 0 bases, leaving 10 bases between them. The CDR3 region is CSASADSNQPQHF. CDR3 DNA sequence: TGCAGCGCCTCAGCGGATAGCAATCAGCCCCAGCATTTT. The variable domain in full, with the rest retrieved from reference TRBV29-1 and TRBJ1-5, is SAVISQKPSRDICQRGTSLTIQCQVDSQVTMMFWYRQQPGQSLTLIATANQGSEATYESGFVIDKFPISRPNLTFSTLTVSNMSPEDSSIYLCSASADSNQPQHFGDGTRLSIL.

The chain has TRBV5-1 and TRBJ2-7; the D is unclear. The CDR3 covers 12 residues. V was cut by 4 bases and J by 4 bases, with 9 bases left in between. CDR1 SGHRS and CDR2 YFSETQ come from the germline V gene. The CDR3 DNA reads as TGCGCCAGCAGCAGCGAAGGATACGAGCAGTACTTC. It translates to CASSSEGYEQYF.

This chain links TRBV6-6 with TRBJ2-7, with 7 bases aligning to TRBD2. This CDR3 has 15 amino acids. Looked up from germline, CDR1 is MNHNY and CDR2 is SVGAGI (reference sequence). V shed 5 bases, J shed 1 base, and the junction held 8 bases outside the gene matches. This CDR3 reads CASSTDSGWSYEQYF. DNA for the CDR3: TGTGCCAGCAGTACCGATAGCGGGTGGTCCTACGAGCAGTACTTC.

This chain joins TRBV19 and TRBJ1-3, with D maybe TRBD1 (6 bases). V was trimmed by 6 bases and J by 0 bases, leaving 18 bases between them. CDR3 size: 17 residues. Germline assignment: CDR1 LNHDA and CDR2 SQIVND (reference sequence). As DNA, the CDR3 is TGTGCCAGTAGATCGGGGGGCACGGGGAACTCTGGAAACACCATATATTTT. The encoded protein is CASRSGGTGNSGNTIYF.

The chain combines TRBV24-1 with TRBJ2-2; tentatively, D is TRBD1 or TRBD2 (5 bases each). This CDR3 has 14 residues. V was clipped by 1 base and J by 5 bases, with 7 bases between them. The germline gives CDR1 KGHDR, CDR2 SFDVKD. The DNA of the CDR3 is TGTGCCACCAGTGATTTCAGGGAGACCGGGGAGCTGTTTTTT. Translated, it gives CATSDFRETGELFF.

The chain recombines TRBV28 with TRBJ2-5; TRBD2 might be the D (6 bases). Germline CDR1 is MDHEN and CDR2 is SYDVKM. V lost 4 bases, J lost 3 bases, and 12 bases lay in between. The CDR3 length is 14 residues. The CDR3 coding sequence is TGTGCCAGCAGTTCCACACTAGCTGAAGAGACCCAGTACTTC. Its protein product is CASSSTLAEETQYF.

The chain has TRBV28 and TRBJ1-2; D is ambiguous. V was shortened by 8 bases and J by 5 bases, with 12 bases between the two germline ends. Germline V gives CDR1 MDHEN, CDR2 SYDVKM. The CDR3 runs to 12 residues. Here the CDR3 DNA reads TGTGCCAGCGCCTCGTCGTCGTATGGCTACACCTTC. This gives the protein CASASSSYGYTF.

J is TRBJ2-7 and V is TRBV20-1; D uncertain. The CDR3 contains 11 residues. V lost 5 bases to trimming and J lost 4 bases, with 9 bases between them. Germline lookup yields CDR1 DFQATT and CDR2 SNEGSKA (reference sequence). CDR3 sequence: CSAGKVYEQYF. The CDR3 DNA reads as TGCAGTGCTGGAAAGGTGTACGAGCAGTACTTC.

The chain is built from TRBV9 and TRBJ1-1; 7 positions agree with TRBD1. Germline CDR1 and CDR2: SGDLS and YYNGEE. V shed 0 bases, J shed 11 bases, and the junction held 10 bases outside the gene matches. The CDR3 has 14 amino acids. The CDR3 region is CASSVGDRDFRAFF. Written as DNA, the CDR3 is TGTGCCAGCAGCGTAGGAGACAGGGACTTTCGGGCTTTCTTT.

The CDR3: CASSLFDRGTEAFF. The CDR3 coding sequence is TGCGCCAGCAGCTTGTTCGACAGAGGGACTGAAGCTTTCTTT. This rearrangement joins TRBV5-1 to TRBJ1-1; D may be TRBD1 (5 bases). This CDR3 contains 14 residues. Germline CDR1 and CDR2: SGHRS and YFSETQ. The ends were cut back, 1 base at V and 5 bases at J, with 12 bases in the middle.

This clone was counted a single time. CDR3 sequence: CASSSMWTGGIYGYTF. The DNA of the CDR3 is TGTGCCAGCAGCTCGATGTGGACAGGGGGAATCTATGGCTACACCTTC. The chain combines TRBV7-9 with TRBJ1-2; TRBD1 matches at 10 bases. Losses at the gene ends were 4 bases for V and 4 bases for J; bases not matched to a gene: 9. Germline V gene data show CDR1 as SEHNR and CDR2 as FQNEAQ (reference sequence). CDR3 length: 16 residues.

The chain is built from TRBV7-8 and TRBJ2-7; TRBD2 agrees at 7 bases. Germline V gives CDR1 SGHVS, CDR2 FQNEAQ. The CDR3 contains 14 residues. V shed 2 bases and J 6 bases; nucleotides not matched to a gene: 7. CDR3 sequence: CASSLIGGRGEQYF. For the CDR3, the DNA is TGTGCCAGCAGCTTAATAGGCGGGAGAGGCGAGCAGTACTTC.